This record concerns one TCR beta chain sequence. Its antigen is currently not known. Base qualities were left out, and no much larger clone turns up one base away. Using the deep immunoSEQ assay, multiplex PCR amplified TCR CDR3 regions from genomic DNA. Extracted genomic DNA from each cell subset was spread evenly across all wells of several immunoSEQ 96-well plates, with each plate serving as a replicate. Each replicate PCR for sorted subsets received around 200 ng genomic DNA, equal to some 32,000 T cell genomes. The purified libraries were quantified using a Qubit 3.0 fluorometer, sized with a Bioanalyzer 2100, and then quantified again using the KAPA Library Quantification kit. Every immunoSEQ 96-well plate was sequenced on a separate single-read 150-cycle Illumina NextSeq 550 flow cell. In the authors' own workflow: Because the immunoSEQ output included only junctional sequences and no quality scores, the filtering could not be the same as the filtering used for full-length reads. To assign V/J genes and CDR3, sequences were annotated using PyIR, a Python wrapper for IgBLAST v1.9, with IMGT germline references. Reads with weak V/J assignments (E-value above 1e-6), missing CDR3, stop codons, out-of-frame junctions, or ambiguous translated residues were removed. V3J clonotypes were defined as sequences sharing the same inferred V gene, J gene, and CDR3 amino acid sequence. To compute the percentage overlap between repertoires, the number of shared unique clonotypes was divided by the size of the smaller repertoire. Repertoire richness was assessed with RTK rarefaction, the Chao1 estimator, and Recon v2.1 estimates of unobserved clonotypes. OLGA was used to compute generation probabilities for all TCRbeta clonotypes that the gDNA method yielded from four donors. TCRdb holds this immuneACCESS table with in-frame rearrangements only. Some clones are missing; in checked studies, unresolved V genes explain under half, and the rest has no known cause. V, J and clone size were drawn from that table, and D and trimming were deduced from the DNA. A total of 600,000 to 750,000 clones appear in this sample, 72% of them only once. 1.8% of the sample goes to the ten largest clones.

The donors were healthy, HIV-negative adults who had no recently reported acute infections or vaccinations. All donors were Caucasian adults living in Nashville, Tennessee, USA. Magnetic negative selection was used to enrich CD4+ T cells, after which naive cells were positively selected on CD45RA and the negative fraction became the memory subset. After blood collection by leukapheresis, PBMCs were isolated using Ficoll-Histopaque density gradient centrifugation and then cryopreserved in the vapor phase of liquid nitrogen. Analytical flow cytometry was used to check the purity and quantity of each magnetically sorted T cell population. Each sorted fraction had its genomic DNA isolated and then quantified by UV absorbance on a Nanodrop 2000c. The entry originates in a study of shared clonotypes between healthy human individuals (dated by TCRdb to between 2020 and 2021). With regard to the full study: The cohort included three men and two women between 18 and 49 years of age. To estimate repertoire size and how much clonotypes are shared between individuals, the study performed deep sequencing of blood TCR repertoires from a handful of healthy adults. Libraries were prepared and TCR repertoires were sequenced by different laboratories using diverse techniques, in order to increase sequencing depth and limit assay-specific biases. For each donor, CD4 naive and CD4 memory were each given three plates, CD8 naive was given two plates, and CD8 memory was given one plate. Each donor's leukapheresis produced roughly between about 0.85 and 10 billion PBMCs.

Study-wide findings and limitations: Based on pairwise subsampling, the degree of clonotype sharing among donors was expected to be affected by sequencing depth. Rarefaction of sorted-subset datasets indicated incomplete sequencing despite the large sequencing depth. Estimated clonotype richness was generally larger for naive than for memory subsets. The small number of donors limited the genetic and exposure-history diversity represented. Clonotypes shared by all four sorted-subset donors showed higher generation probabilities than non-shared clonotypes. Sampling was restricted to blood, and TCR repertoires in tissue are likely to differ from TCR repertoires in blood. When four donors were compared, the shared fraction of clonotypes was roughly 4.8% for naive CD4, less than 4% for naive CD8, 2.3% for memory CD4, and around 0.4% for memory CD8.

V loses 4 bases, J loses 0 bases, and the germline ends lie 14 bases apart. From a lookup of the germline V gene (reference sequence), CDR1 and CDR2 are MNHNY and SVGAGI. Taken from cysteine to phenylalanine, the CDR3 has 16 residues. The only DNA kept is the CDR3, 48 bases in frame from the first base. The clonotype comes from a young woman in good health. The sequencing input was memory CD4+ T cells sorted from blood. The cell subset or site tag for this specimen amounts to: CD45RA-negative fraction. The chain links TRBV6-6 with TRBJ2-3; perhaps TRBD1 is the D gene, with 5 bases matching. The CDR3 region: CASSWGRAQSTDTQYF. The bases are TGTGCCAGCAGTTGGGGCAGGGCTCAGAGCACAGATACGCAGTATTTT.